This T cell receptor beta chain was sequenced during a study of T cell repertoires in cytomegalovirus infection. Study background: A matching HLA type, together with CMV infection, was signaled by public TCR beta signatures.

Using its own MiXCR run on the reads, TCRdb lists one record per CDR3 protein. The profile shows hundreds of thousands of distinct CDR3 sequences, approximately 22% of them singletons. From germline, CDR1 is SNHLY and CDR2 FYNNEI. Trimming took 4 bases from V and 5 from J, leaving 17 bases between them. CDR3 length: 15 amino acids. Sequencing was performed on CD8+ T cells from PBMCs. This rearrangement joins TRBV2 to TRBJ1-1, with D possibly TRBD1 on 6 matching bases. The TCR was taken from a human donor in good health (CMV status not recorded). Some clones in this sample may be carry-over from other donors' samples. DNA of the CDR3: TGTGCCAGCAGTGGCGGGCCGGGGGCGGGTACTGAAGCTTTCTTT. Its protein is CASSGGPGAGTEAFF.